This paragraph covers one T cell receptor beta chain sequence. V gave up 7 bases and J gave up 4 bases, with 16 bases separating them. The CDR3 loop spans 14 amino acids. The germline V gene has CDR1 MNHEY and CDR2 SVGAGI. Repertoires were generated with immunoSEQ multiplex PCR, while TCRdb's copy carries only in-frame clones and drops some. The sample holds about 140,000 clones, 75% to 90% seen once. The sample is drawn from a study of control samples from healthy donors and cancer patients. The rearrangement links TRBV6-5 to TRBJ1-1, with D possibly TRBD1 on 6 matching bases. The sequencing sample was made of blood. This receptor was identified in a woman in her twenties or thirties in good health. The DNA of the CDR3 is TGTGCCAGCAACCAAGGGGGGGCAGGCACTGAAGCTTTCTTT. This codes for CASNQGGAGTEAFF.